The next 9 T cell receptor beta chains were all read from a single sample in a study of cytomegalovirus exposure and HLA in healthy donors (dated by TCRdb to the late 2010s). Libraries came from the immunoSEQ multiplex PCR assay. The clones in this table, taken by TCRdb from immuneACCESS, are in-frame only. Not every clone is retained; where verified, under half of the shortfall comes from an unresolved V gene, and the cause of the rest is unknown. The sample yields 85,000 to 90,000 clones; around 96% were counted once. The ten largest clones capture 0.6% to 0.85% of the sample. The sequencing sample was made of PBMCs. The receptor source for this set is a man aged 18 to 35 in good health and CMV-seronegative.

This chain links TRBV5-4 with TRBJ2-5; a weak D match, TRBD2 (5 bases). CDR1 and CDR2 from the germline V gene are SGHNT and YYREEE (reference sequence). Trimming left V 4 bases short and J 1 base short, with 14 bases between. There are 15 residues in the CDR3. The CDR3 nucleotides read TGTGCCAGCAGCATGCCACTAGGGCCCCAAGAGACCCAGTACTTC. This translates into CASSMPLGPQETQYF.

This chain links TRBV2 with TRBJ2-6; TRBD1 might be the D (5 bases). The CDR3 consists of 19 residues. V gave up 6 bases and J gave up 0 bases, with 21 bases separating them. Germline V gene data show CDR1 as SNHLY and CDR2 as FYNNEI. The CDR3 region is CASRLGLRGPNSGANVLTF. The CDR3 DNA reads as TGTGCCAGCAGGCTCGGTCTTAGGGGCCCTAACTCTGGGGCCAACGTCCTGACTTTC.

In DNA form, the CDR3 reads TGTGCCAGCAGCTTAGCGCACAACAGGGCCTACGAGCAGTACTTC. Translated: CASSLAHNRAYEQYF. V usage is TRBV7-2 and J usage is TRBJ2-7, with D tentatively TRBD1 (6 bases). CDR3 length: 15 amino acids. V dropped 0 bases and J dropped 2 bases, with 11 bases sitting between them. The germline V gene has CDR1 SGHTA and CDR2 FQGNSA.

The CDR3: CASSFGGGASETQYF. DNA of the CDR3: TGCGCCAGCAGCTTTGGCGGGGGCGCGTCGGAGACCCAGTACTTC. The V call is TRBV5-1, the J call TRBJ2-5; tentatively, D is TRBD2 (7 bases). From germline, CDR1 is SGHRS and CDR2 YFSETQ. The ends were cut back, 2 bases at V and 5 bases at J, with 16 bases in the middle. The CDR3 has 15 residues.

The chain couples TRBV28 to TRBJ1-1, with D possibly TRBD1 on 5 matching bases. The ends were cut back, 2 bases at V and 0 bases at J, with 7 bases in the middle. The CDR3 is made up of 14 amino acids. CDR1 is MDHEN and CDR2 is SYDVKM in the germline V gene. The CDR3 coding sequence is TGTGCCAGCAGTTTAAGGGGTATGAACACTGAAGCTTTCTTT. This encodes CASSLRGMNTEAFF.

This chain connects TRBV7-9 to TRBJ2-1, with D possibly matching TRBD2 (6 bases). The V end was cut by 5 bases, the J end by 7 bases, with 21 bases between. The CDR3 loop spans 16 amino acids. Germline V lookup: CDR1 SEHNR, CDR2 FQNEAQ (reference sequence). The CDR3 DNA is TGTGCCAGCAGCGTAGATCTAGCGCCGAGTGGGAATGAGCAGTTCTTC. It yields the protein CASSVDLAPSGNEQFF.

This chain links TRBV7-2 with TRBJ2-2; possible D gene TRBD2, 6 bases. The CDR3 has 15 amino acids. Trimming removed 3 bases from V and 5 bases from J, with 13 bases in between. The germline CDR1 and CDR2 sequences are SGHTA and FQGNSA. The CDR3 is CASSFAGTVTGELFF. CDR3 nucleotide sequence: TGTGCCAGCAGCTTTGCCGGGACTGTGACCGGGGAGCTGTTTTTT.

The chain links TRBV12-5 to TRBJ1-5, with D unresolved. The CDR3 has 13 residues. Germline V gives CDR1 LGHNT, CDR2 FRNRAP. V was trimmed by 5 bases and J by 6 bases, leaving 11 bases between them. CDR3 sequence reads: CASGPEAGQPQHF. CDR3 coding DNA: TGTGCTAGTGGTCCTGAAGCCGGTCAGCCCCAGCATTTT.

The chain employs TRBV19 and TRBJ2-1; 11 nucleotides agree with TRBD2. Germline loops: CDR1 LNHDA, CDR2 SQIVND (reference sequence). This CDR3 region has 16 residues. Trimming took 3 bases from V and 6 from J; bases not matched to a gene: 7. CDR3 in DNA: TGTGCCAGTAGTATTTCCACTAGCGGGAGAAGCAATGAGCAGTTCTTC. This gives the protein CASSISTSGRSNEQFF.